The clone carrying this TCR beta chain has more than one count but fewer than ten. The target antigen is unknown. Unique molecular identifiers were affixed to discrete cDNA molecules within the library. TCRdb recomputed calls from the RACE reads with MiXCR, one row per CDR3 protein. Among 250,000 or so distinct CDR3 sequences, approximately 8.4% were seen once, and the ten largest hold under 2.5%. The source of the sample is a study of human T cells and chemical hapten exposure. Overall study results and limits: The formation of large CDR3 similarity clusters by expanded TCRs significantly exceeded that of controls. With regard to DPC sensitization, TCRs above 1 in 1000 frequency did not change.

The CDR3 runs to 16 residues. Germline V gene data show CDR1 as SGHRS and CDR2 as YFSETQ. V shed 0 bases and J shed 1 base, with 12 bases lying between them. Time point given: pre-sensitization, week 0. Documented treatment: therapeutic diphenylcyclopropenone sensitization with weekly scalp DPC. The source material was whole blood, sampled in connection with sensitization to the hapten diphenylcyclopropenone (DPC). The TCR sequence derives from a woman aged 40 to 49 with alopecia areata. Some clones in this sample may be carry-over from other donors' samples. The J gene is TRBJ2-3, the V gene TRBV5-1; weak D call: TRBD2 (5 bases). The CDR3 region has the DNA TGCGCCAGCAGCTTGGGGGAGAGCGAGGGCACAGATACGCAGTATTTT. Protein: CASSLGESEGTDTQYF.